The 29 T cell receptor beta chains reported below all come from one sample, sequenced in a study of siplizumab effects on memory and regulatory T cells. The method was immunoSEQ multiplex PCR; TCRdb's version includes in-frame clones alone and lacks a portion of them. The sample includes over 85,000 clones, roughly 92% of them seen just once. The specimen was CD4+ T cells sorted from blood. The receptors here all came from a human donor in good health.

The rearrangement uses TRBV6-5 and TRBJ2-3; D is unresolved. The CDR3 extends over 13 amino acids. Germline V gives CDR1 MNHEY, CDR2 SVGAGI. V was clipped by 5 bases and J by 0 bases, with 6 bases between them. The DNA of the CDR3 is TGTGCCAGCAGTCGCTCTAGCACAGATACGCAGTATTTT. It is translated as CASSRSSTDTQYF.

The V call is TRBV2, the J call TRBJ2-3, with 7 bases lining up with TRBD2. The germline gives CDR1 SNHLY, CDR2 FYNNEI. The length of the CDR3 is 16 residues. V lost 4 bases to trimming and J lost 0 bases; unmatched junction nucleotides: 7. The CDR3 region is CASSGASGKSTDTQYF. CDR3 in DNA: TGTGCCAGCAGTGGGGCTAGCGGAAAGAGCACAGATACGCAGTATTTT.

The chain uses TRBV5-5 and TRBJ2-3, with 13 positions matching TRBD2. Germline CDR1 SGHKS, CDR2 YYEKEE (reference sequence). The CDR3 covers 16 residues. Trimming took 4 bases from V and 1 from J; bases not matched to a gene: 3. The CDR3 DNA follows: TGTGCCAGCAGCCGACTAGCGGGAGGAGGCACAGATACGCAGTATTTT. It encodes CASSRLAGGGTDTQYF.

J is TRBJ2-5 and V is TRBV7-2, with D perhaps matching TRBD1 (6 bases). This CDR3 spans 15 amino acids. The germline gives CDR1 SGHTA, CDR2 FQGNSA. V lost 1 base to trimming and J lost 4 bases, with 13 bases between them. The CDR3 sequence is CASSLETGRLETQYF. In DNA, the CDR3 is TGTGCCAGCAGCTTAGAGACAGGCAGACTAGAGACCCAGTACTTC. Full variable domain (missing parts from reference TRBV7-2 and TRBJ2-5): GAGVSQSPSNKVTEKGKDVELRCDPISGHTALYWYRQSLGQGLEFLIYFQGNSAPDKSGLPSDRFSAERTGGSVSTLTIQRTQQEDSAVYLCASSLETGRLETQYFGPGTRLLVL.

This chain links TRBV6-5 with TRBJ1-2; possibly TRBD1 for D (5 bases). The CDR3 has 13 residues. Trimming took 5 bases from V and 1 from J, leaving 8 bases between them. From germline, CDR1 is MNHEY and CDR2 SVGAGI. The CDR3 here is CASSVQVNYGYTF. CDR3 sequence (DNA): TGTGCCAGCAGTGTACAGGTTAACTATGGCTACACCTTC.

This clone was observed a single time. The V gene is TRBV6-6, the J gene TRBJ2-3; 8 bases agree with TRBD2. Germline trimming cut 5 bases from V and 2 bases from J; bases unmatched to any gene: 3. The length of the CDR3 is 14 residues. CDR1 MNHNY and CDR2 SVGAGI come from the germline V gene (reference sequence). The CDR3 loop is CASSGGGNTDTQYF. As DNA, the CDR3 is TGTGCCAGCAGTGGCGGGGGGAACACAGATACGCAGTATTTT.

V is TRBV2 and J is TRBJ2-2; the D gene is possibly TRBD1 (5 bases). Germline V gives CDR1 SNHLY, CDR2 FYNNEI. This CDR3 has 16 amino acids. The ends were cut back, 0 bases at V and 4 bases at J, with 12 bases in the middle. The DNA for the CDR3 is TGTGCCAGCAGTGAAGCGCTCGGGCAGGGCACCGGGGAGCTGTTTTTT. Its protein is CASSEALGQGTGELFF.

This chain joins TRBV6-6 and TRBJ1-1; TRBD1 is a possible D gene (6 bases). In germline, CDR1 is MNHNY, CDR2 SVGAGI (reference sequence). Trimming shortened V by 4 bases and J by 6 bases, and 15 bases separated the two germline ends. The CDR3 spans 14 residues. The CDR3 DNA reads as TGTGCCAGCAGTTCCCCCACAGGGAAGGCTGAAGCTTTCTTT. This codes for CASSSPTGKAEAFF.

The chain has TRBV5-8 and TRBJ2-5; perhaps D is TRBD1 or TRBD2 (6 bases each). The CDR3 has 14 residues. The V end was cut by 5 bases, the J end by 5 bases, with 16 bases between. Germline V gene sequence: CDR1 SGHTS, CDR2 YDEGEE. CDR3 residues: CASSQRGGRETQYF. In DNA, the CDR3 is TGTGCCAGCAGTCAGAGAGGGGGGCGGGAGACCCAGTACTTC.

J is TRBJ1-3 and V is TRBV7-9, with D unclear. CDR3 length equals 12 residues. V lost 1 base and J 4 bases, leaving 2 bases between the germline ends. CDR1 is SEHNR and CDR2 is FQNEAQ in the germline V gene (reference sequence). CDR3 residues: CASSLDGNTIYF. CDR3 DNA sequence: TGTGCCAGCAGCTTAGACGGAAACACCATATATTTT. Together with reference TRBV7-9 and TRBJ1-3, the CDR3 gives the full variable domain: DTGVSQNPRHKITKRGQNVTFRCDPISEHNRLYWYRQTLGQGPEFLTYFQNEAQLEKSRLLSDRFSAERPKGSFSTLEIQRTEQGDSAMYLCASSLDGNTIYFGEGSWLTVV.

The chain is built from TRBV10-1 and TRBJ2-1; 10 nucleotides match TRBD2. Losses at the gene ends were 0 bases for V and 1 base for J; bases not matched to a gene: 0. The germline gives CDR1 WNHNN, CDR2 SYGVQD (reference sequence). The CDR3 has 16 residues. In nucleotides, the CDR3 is TGCGCCAGCAGTGAGTCACTAGCGGGATCCTACAATGAGCAGTTCTTC. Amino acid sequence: CASSESLAGSYNEQFF.

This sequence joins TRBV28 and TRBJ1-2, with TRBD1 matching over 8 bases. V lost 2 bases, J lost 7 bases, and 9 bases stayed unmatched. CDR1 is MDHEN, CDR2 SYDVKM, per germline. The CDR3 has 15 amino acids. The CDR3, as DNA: TGTGCCAGCAGTTTAAGGACAGGGTGGACTTCTGGCTACACCTTC. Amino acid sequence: CASSLRTGWTSGYTF.

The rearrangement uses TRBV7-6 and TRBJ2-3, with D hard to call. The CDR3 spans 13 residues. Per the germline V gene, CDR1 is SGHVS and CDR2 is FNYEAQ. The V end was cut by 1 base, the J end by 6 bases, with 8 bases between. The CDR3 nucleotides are TGTGCCAGCAGCTTAGTCTCCGTGGATACGCAGTATTTT. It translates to CASSLVSVDTQYF.

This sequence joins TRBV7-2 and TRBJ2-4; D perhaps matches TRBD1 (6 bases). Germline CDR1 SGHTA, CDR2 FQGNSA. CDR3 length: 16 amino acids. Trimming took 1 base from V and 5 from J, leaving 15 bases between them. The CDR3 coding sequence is TGTGCCAGCAGCTTAGATGGGGGCAGGGCCCAAAACATTCAGTACTTC. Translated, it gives CASSLDGGRAQNIQYF. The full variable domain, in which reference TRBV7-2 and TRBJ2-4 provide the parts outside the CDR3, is GAGVSQSPSNKVTEKGKDVELRCDPISGHTALYWYRQSLGQGLEFLIYFQGNSAPDKSGLPSDRFSAERTGGSVSTLTIQRTQQEDSAVYLCASSLDGGRAQNIQYFGAGTRLSVL.

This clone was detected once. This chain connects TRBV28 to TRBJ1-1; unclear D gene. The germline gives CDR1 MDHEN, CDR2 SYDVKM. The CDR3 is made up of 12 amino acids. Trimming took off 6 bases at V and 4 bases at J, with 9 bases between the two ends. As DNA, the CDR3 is TGTGCCAGCAGCACACAGACCACTGAAGCTTTCTTT. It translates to CASSTQTTEAFF.

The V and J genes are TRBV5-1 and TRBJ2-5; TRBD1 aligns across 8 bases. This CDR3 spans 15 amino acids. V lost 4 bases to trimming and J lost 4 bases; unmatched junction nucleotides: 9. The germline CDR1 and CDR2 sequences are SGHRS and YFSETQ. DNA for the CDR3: TGCGCCAGCAGCCAGACGACAGGGGTGGGAGAGACCCAGTACTTC. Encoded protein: CASSQTTGVGETQYF. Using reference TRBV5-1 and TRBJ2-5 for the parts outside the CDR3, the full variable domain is KAGVTQTPRYLIKTRGQQVTLSCSPISGHRSVSWYQQTPGQGLQFLFEYFSETQRNKGNFPGRFSGRQFSNSRSEMNVSTLELGDSALYLCASSQTTGVGETQYFGPGTRLLVL.

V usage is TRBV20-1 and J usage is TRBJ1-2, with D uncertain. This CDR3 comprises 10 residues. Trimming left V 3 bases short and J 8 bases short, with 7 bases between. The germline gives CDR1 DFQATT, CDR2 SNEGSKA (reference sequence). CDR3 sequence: CSAREVGYTF. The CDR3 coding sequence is TGCAGTGCTAGGGAGGTGGGCTACACCTTC.

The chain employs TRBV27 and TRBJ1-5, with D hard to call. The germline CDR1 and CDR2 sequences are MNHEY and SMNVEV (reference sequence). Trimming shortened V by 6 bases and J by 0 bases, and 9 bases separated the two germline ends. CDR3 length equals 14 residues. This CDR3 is CASSFSYSNQPQHF. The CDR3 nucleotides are TGTGCCAGCAGCTTTTCATATAGCAATCAGCCCCAGCATTTT.

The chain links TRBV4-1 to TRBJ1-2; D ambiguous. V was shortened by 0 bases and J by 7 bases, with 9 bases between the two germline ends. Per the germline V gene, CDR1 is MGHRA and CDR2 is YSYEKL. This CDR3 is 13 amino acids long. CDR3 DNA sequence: TGCGCCAGCAGCCAAGAGGCGGGGTTTGGCTACACCTTC. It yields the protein CASSQEAGFGYTF.

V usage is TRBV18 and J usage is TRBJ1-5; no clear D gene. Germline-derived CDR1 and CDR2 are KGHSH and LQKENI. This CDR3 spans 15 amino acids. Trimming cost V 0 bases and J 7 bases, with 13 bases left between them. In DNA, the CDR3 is TGTGCCAGCTCACCACCAAGTTGGGGTTTGCAGCCCCAGCATTTT. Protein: CASSPPSWGLQPQHF.

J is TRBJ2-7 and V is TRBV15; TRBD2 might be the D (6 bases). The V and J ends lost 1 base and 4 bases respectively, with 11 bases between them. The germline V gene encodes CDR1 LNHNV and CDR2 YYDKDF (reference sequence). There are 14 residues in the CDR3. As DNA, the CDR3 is TGTGCCACCAGCAGAGCGGGAGCAGGGTACGAGCAGTACTTC. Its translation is CATSRAGAGYEQYF.

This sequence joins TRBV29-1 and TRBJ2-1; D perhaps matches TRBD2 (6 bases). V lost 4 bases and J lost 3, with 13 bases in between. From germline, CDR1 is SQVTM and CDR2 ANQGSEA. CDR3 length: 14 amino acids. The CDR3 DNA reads TGCAGCGTTGTTTCGGCGGGACTCTACAATGAGCAGTTCTTC. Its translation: CSVVSAGLYNEQFF.

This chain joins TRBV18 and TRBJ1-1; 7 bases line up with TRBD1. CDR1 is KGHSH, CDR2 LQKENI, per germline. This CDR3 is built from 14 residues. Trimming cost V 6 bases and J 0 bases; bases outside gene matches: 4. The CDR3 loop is CASSPGQLNTEAFF. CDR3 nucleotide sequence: TGTGCCAGCTCGCCGGGACAGTTGAACACTGAAGCTTTCTTT.

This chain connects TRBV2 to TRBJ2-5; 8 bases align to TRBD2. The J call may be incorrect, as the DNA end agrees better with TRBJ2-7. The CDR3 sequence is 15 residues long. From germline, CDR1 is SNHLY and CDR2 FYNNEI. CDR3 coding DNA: TGTGCCAGCAAGACTACTAGCGGAACTACCTACGAGCAGTACTTC. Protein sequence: CASKTTSGTTYEQYF.

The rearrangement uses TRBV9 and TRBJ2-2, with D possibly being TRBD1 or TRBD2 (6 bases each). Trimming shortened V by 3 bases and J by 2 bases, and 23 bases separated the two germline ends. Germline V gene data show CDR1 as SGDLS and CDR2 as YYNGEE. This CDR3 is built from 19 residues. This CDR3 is CASSASLRGTKKNTGELFF. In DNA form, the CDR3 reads TGTGCCAGCAGCGCCTCCCTACGGGGGACAAAGAAAAACACCGGGGAGCTGTTTTTT.

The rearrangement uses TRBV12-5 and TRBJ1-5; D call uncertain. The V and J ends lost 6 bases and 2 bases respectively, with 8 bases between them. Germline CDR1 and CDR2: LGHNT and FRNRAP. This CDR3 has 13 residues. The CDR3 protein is CASGGRGNQPQHF. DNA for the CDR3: TGTGCTAGTGGAGGGCGAGGCAATCAGCCCCAGCATTTT.

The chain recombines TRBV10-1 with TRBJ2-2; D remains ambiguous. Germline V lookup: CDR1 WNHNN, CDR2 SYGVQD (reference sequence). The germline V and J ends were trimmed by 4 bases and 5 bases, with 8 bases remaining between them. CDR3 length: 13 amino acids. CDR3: CASSVMSTGELFF. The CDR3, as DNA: TGCGCCAGCAGTGTTATGTCGACCGGGGAGCTGTTTTTT.

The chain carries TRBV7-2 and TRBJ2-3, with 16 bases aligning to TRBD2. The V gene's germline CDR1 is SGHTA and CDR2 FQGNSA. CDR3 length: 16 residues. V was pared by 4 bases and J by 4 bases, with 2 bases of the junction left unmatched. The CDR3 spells CASSSGLAGGADTQYF. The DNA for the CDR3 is TGTGCCAGCAGCTCGGGACTAGCGGGAGGGGCAGATACGCAGTATTTT.

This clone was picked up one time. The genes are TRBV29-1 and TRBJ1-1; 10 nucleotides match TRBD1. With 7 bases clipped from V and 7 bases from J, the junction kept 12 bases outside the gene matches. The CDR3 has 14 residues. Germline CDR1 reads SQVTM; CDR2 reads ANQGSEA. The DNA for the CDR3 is TGCAGCGCCCGGGACAGGGGTGGTGGGGGTGAAGCTTTCTTT. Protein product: CSARDRGGGGEAFF.